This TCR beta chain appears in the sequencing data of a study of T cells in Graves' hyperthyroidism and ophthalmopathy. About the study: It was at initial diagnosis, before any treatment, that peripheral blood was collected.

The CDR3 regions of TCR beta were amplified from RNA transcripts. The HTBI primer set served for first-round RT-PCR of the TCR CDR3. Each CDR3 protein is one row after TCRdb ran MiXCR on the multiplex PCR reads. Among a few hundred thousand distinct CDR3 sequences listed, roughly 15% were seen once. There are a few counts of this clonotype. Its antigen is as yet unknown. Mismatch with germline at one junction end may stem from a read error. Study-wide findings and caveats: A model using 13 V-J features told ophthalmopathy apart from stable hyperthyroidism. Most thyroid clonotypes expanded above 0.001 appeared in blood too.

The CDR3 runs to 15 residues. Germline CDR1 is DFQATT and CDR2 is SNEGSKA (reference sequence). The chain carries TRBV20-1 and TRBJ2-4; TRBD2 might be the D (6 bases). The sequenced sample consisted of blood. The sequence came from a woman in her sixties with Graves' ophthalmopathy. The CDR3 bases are TGTAGTGGAGCCCCAGCGGGCAAATCGAAAAACATTCAGTACTTC. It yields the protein CSGAPAGKSKNIQYF.